A single sample gave rise to the 29 T cell receptor beta chains below, sequenced in a study of a mutant IDH1 vaccine in newly diagnosed glioma. Stated time point: baseline, week 1 (first vaccination visit). The sample's treatment: pre-vaccination baseline after standard-of-care therapy. The data were produced by immunoSEQ multiplex PCR, yet TCRdb's version contains in-frame clones alone and is incomplete. This sample has 90,000 to 95,000 clones, with about 80% found just once. The specimen was PBMCs, collected from a glioma patient treated with radiotherapy, temozolomide or both. The receptors derive from a woman aged 50 to 60 with glioma.

This chain uses TRBV6-1 with TRBJ1-6; the D is unclear. V lost 5 bases, J lost 5 bases, and 13 bases lay in between. The CDR3 runs to 15 residues. Germline CDR1 is MNHNS and CDR2 is SASEGT. CDR3 DNA: TGTGCCAGCAGTCAGTCGAGGCTCCATAATTCACCCCTCCACTTT. Its translation is CASSQSRLHNSPLHF.

This rearrangement joins TRBV2 to TRBJ1-5; a possible D gene is TRBD1 (5 bases). With 4 bases removed from V and 5 bases from J, the gap between germline ends came to 24 bases. The CDR3 totals 18 residues. Germline V gene data show CDR1 as SNHLY and CDR2 as FYNNEI. CDR3 nucleotides: TGTGCCAGCAGTGGCCGGGACCGTGAAAAGAGTCCTTATCAGCCCCAGCATTTT. Its translation: CASSGRDREKSPYQPQHF.

Only a few counts were recorded for this clone. The chain joins TRBV29-1 to TRBJ2-4; 9 positions match TRBD1. The CDR3 is 15 amino acids. The germline V gene has CDR1 SQVTM and CDR2 ANQGSEA. The trim removed 1 base at V and 2 bases at J, leaving 3 bases unmatched. This CDR3 reads CSVEGDRVTKNIQYF. CDR3 bases: TGCAGCGTTGAAGGGGACAGGGTGACCAAAAACATTCAGTACTTC.

This clone appeared once. This sequence joins TRBV30 and TRBJ1-2; no reliable D call. V was shortened by 4 bases and J by 1 base, with 13 bases between the two germline ends. The germline V gene has CDR1 GTSNPN and CDR2 SVGIG (reference sequence). This CDR3 comprises 14 residues. The CDR3 DNA reads as TGTGCCTGGACCTTAGGATCTTTTAACTATGGCTACACCTTC. Its protein is CAWTLGSFNYGYTF.

The rearrangement links TRBV9 to TRBJ2-5; 8 nucleotides line up with TRBD2. Losses at the gene ends were 4 bases for V and 1 base for J; bases not matched to a gene: 9. The V gene's germline CDR1 is SGDLS and CDR2 YYNGEE. The CDR3 runs to 16 residues. CDR3 loop: CASSPRGSGVQETQYF. In DNA form, the CDR3 reads TGTGCCAGCAGCCCCCGTGGTAGCGGGGTCCAAGAGACCCAGTACTTC.

The rearrangement joins TRBV6-5 to TRBJ1-2, with 8 bases fitting TRBD1. Germline-derived CDR1 and CDR2 are MNHEY and SVGAGI. V lost 7 bases to trimming and J lost 4 bases; unmatched junction nucleotides: 8. CDR3 size: 14 residues. The CDR3 is CASTEGQGTYGYTF. The CDR3 region has the DNA TGTGCCAGCACCGAAGGACAGGGTACCTATGGCTACACCTTC.

The rearrangement links TRBV7-2 to TRBJ2-5; D call uncertain. The CDR3 length is 12 residues. The germline gives CDR1 SGHTA, CDR2 FQGNSA. V dropped 2 bases and J dropped 5 bases, with 6 bases sitting between them. The CDR3 protein is CASSLTLETQYF. In nucleotides, the CDR3 is TGTGCCAGCAGCTTAACCTTGGAGACCCAGTACTTC.

V and J are TRBV19 and TRBJ2-2, with D possibly called TRBD1 or TRBD2 (6 bases each). Trimming took 2 bases from V and 14 from J, leaving 15 bases between them. CDR1 is LNHDA, CDR2 SQIVND, per germline (reference sequence). The CDR3 runs to 13 residues. CDR3 in amino acids: CASSIKPGAILFF. The DNA of the CDR3 is TGTGCCAGTAGTATAAAACCGGGGGCGATACTGTTTTTT.

This clone has more than one count but fewer than ten. The chain recombines TRBV27 with TRBJ1-1, with a tentative D call TRBD1 (6 bases). The CDR3 has 16 residues. Germline CDR1 reads MNHEY; CDR2 reads SMNVEV (reference sequence). V lost 1 base to trimming and J lost 0 bases, with 12 bases between them. Here the CDR3 reads CASSLFGGGMNTEAFF. CDR3 DNA: TGTGCCAGCAGTTTATTTGGGGGGGGCATGAACACTGAAGCTTTCTTT.

This chain joins TRBV11-1 and TRBJ2-3; no definite D call. The CDR3 length is 13 residues. The V gene's germline CDR1 is SGHAT and CDR2 FQDESV (reference sequence). V lost 4 bases, J lost 9 bases, and 14 bases lay in between. This CDR3 reads CASSSRVIDTQYF. CDR3 bases: TGTGCCAGCAGCTCCCGGGTTATAGACACGCAGTATTTT. The variable domain in full, completed from reference TRBV11-1 and TRBJ2-3, reads EAEVAQSPRYKITEKSQAVAFWCDPISGHATLYWYRQILGQGPELLVQFQDESVVDDSQLPKDRFSAERLKGVDSTLKIQPAELGDSAMYLCASSSRVIDTQYFGPGTRLTVL.

The chain employs TRBV19 and TRBJ1-2; no clear D gene. The CDR3 sequence is 13 residues long. Trimming shortened V by 3 bases and J by 0 bases, and 5 bases separated the two germline ends. The germline V gene has CDR1 LNHDA and CDR2 SQIVND (reference sequence). The CDR3 reads CASSITTNYGYTF. As DNA, the CDR3 is TGTGCCAGTAGTATTACAACTAACTATGGCTACACCTTC.

This chain joins TRBV28 and TRBJ1-1; weak D call: TRBD1 (6 bases). V lost 6 bases to trimming and J lost 7 bases, with 24 bases between them. Germline values: CDR1 MDHEN, CDR2 SYDVKM. CDR3 length: 16 amino acids. The CDR3 loop reads CASRPWGRGLGNEAFF. The CDR3 DNA follows: TGTGCCAGCAGACCTTGGGGGCGTGGGTTGGGAAATGAAGCTTTCTTT.

This clone turned up a few times. This rearrangement joins TRBV28 to TRBJ1-2; 8 bases are shared with TRBD1. The CDR3 has 14 amino acids. Germline V CDR1 and CDR2: MDHEN, SYDVKM. Trimming took 4 bases from V and 4 from J; bases not matched to a gene: 5. The CDR3 DNA is TGTGCCAGCAGTTCCGGACAGGGTAGCTATGGCTACACCTTC. Amino acid sequence: CASSSGQGSYGYTF.

This clone showed up just a few times. The chain employs TRBV9 and TRBJ1-1; TRBD1 aligns across 7 bases. The V and J ends lost 0 bases and 3 bases, in that order; junction bases with no gene match: 8. This CDR3 spans 16 amino acids. Germline V CDR1 and CDR2: SGDLS, YYNGEE. CDR3 bases: TGTGCCAGCAGCGTAGTAGGCAGGGGGTCGGACACTGAAGCTTTCTTT. Protein: CASSVVGRGSDTEAFF.

The rearrangement joins TRBV6-5 to TRBJ2-1, with D perhaps being TRBD1 or TRBD2 (5 bases each). The CDR3 is 12 residues long. Per the germline V gene, CDR1 is MNHEY and CDR2 is SVGAGI. The V gene lost 10 bases and the J gene lost 6 bases, with 13 bases spanning the gap. DNA of the CDR3: TGTGCCACCGGGACCCTAGGCAATGAGCAGTTCTTC. Amino acid sequence: CATGTLGNEQFF.

The V and J genes are TRBV6-6 and TRBJ2-4; D is undetermined. Trimming took off 8 bases at V and 2 bases at J, with 13 bases between the two ends. The CDR3 consists of 14 residues. CDR1 and CDR2 from the germline V gene are MNHNY and SVGAGI (reference sequence). The DNA of the CDR3 is TGTGCCAGCGGCTCATTATATACCAAAAACATTCAGTACTTC. This translates into CASGSLYTKNIQYF.

The chain is built from TRBV2 and TRBJ1-2; D unclear. V was clipped by 7 bases and J by 5 bases, with 14 bases between them. Germline V lookup: CDR1 SNHLY, CDR2 FYNNEI. The CDR3 contains 13 residues. The CDR3 DNA reads as TGTGCCAGCAACCTTCTCACGACTTATGGCTACACCTTC. Translating it yields CASNLLTTYGYTF.

This clone has a single count. V gene TRBV5-1 combines with J gene TRBJ1-1, with D uncertain. CDR1 and CDR2 (germline): SGHRS, YFSETQ. CDR3 length: 14 residues. V shed 4 bases and J shed 6 bases, with 16 bases lying between them. The CDR3 region is CASSTSGGSPEAFF. CDR3 DNA: TGCGCCAGCAGCACCTCAGGCGGGAGCCCTGAAGCTTTCTTT.

V and J are TRBV7-8 and TRBJ1-1; tentatively, D is TRBD1 (6 bases). Trimming took off 5 bases at V and 11 bases at J, with 24 bases between the two ends. Germline CDR1 reads SGHVS; CDR2 reads FQNEAQ. The CDR3 has 15 residues. The CDR3, as DNA: TGTGCCAGCAGCCCCCCTAAGGGGGGAGCTAGTGTGGCTTTCTTT. Translating gives CASSPPKGGASVAFF.

This clone was observed a single time. The chain combines TRBV5-5 with TRBJ2-3, with a weak D call TRBD1 (7 bases). The CDR3 is 17 amino acids. Germline loops: CDR1 SGHKS, CDR2 YYEKEE (reference sequence). V was shortened by 4 bases and J by 2 bases, with 20 bases between the two germline ends. In DNA, the CDR3 is TGTGCCAGCAGCCCGGGGGTTGCGGGACAGAACACAGATACGCAGTATTTT. This encodes CASSPGVAGQNTDTQYF.

CDR3 loop: CAISGQGYGVTEAFF. DNA of the CDR3: TGTGCCATCAGTGGACAGGGTTATGGTGTCACTGAAGCTTTCTTT. The rearrangement uses TRBV10-3 and TRBJ1-1; TRBD1 aligns across 7 bases. The CDR3 is 15 amino acids. In germline, CDR1 is ENHRY, CDR2 SYGVKD. V lost 4 bases to trimming and J lost 4 bases; unmatched junction nucleotides: 9.

This clone was seen once. The chain carries TRBV5-1 and TRBJ2-2; possibly TRBD1 or TRBD2 for D (5 bases each). This CDR3 spans 14 amino acids. Per germline, CDR1 SGHRS and CDR2 YFSETQ. Trimming took 0 bases from V and 4 from J, leaving 7 bases between them. For the CDR3, the DNA is TGCGCCAGCAGCTTGGGAGGGGCCACCGGGGAGCTGTTTTTT. Translated, it gives CASSLGGATGELFF.

The V and J genes are TRBV27 and TRBJ1-6; 9 bases are shared with TRBD1. This CDR3 is 15 amino acids long. Germline CDR1 reads MNHEY; CDR2 reads SMNVEV (reference sequence). V trimming: 6 bases; J trimming: 9 bases; junction bases outside the gene matches: 9. CDR3 sequence: CASSLGQGKGSPLHF. As DNA, the CDR3 is TGTGCCAGCAGCCTGGGACAGGGTAAAGGTTCACCCCTCCACTTT.

The DNA of the CDR3 is TGTGCCAGCTCATTGACCCCCGGGCAGCCCCAGCATTTT. As protein: CASSLTPGQPQHF. The genes are TRBV6-4 and TRBJ1-5; no clear D gene. Germline CDR1 MRHNA, CDR2 SNTAGT. This CDR3 region has 13 residues. Trimming stripped 8 bases from V and 7 bases from J, with 15 bases between.

The V gene is TRBV7-9, the J gene TRBJ2-5, with 8 bases fitting TRBD1. The J segment lost 4 bases and the V segment lost 5 bases, leaving 9 bases of the junction unmatched. The CDR3 runs to 15 residues. CDR1 SEHNR and CDR2 FQNEAQ come from the germline V gene (reference sequence). DNA of the CDR3: TGTGCCAGCAGCCCTCGCGGACAGGGTAGAGAGACCCAGTACTTC. It codes for CASSPRGQGRETQYF.

Only one count was recorded for this clone. This sequence joins TRBV7-8 and TRBJ2-5; D not certain. Germline CDR1 is SGHVS and CDR2 is FQNEAQ. The CDR3 runs 16 residues. V was clipped by 0 bases and J by 1 base, with 12 bases between them. CDR3 in DNA: TGTGCCAGCAGCTTAGCGCTCACGGAGACCCAAGAGACCCAGTACTTC. Protein product: CASSLALTETQETQYF.

The V and J genes are TRBV19 and TRBJ2-1; D not resolved. V lost 8 bases to trimming and J lost 8 bases, with 13 bases between them. Per the germline V gene, CDR1 is LNHDA and CDR2 is SQIVND (reference sequence). The CDR3 is 12 amino acids. The CDR3: CASGTGRDEQFF. The CDR3 region has the DNA TGTGCCAGTGGCACTGGCCGGGATGAGCAGTTCTTC. The entire variable domain, with the rest obtained from reference TRBV19 and TRBJ2-1, is as follows: DGGITQSPKYLFRKEGQNVTLSCEQNLNHDAMYWYRQDPGQGLRLIYYSQIVNDFQKGDIAEGYSVSREKKESFPLTVTSAQKNPTAFYLCASGTGRDEQFFGPGTRLTVL.

V usage is TRBV9 and J usage is TRBJ1-1; D gene ambiguous. The ends were cut back, 0 bases at V and 6 bases at J, with 9 bases in the middle. Germline CDR1 reads SGDLS; CDR2 reads YYNGEE. The CDR3 has 13 residues. The CDR3 bases are TGTGCCAGCAGCGTAGGACCCGGTCCTGAAGCTTTCTTT. Protein product: CASSVGPGPEAFF. The whole variable domain, filled in from reference TRBV9 and TRBJ1-1, reads DSGVTQTPKHLITATGQRVTLRCSPRSGDLSVYWYQQSLDQGLQFLIQYYNGEERAKGNILERFSAQQFPDLHSELNLSSLELGDSALYFCASSVGPGPEAFFGQGTRLTVV.

The chain couples TRBV20-1 to TRBJ2-7; tentative D call: TRBD1 (6 bases). The CDR3 runs to 11 residues. V was trimmed by 3 bases and J by 13 bases, leaving 16 bases between them. The germline CDR1 and CDR2 sequences are DFQATT and SNEGSKA (reference sequence). CDR3 sequence: CSASRTDRDYF. The CDR3 DNA follows: TGCAGTGCTAGCAGGACAGACCGCGACTACTTC.